This passage covers 23 T cell receptor beta chains from one sample sequenced in a study of control samples from healthy donors and cancer patients. TCRdb's copy holds only in-frame clones and misses some; the assay was immunoSEQ multiplex PCR. This sample has about 72,000 clones; 85% to 95% occur once, and the top ten carry over 4.5%. Sequenced: blood. These receptors were collected from a woman aged 60-70 years in good health.

J is TRBJ1-3 and V is TRBV28, with 7 bases lining up with TRBD1. CDR1 and CDR2 (germline): MDHEN, SYDVKM. This CDR3 contains 15 residues. Losses at the gene ends were 4 bases for V and 4 bases for J; bases not matched to a gene: 7. The DNA of the CDR3 is TGTGCCAGCAGTTCGGGACAGCTTAAAGGAAACACCATATATTTT. Encoded protein: CASSSGQLKGNTIYF.

The CDR3 region has the DNA TGTGCCAGCAGCCAAGAAGGCAGGGGCGGTGGCTACACCTTC. Encoded protein: CASSQEGRGGGYTF. The J gene is TRBJ1-2, the V gene TRBV3-1 (or the pseudogene TRBV3-2); possible D gene TRBD1, 6 bases. The V and J ends lost 0 bases and 7 bases respectively, with 12 bases between them. Per germline, CDR1 LGHDT and CDR2 YNNKEL (reference sequence). This CDR3 is 14 amino acids long.

This rearrangement joins TRBV24-1 to TRBJ1-5; weak D call: TRBD1 (5 bases). V was clipped by 4 bases and J by 0 bases, with 12 bases between them. There are 16 residues in the CDR3. Germline CDR1 and CDR2: KGHDR and SFDVKD. The CDR3 spells CATSDSRQYSNQPQHF. CDR3 bases: TGTGCCACCAGTGACTCTCGACAGTATAGCAATCAGCCCCAGCATTTT.

V and J are TRBV28 and TRBJ2-1, with D perhaps TRBD2 (6 bases). The CDR3 is 16 residues long. V shed 7 bases and J shed 0 bases, with 16 bases lying between them. Germline lookup yields CDR1 MDHEN and CDR2 SYDVKM. The CDR3 loop is CASNMAGTGSYNEQFF. As DNA, the CDR3 is TGTGCCAGCAACATGGCCGGGACTGGCTCCTACAATGAGCAGTTCTTC.

CDR3 sequence reads: CATSEPGTGGEKLFF. The CDR3 region has the DNA TGTGCCACCAGTGAGCCCGGGACAGGGGGTGAAAAACTGTTTTTT. This chain uses TRBV24-1 with TRBJ1-4, with 11 bases aligning to TRBD1. The CDR3 sequence is 15 residues long. Trimming took 4 bases from V and 7 from J; bases not matched to a gene: 4. Germline V gene data show CDR1 as KGHDR and CDR2 as SFDVKD.

V gene TRBV12-3 or TRBV12-4 combines with J gene TRBJ1-1; D gene uncertain. The CDR3 spans 13 residues. Trimming cost V 2 bases and J 7 bases, with 11 bases left between them. The CDR3 is CASSLRIQVEAFF. The DNA for the CDR3 is TGTGCCAGCAGTTTAAGGATCCAAGTTGAAGCTTTCTTT.

This chain links TRBV4-2 with TRBJ2-4; D might be TRBD1 (6 bases). Trimming removed 1 base at V and 5 bases at J, with 15 bases between. The germline V gene has CDR1 LGHNA and CDR2 YNFKEQ. This CDR3 is 16 amino acids long. This CDR3 is CASSQGVGHRENIQYF. The CDR3, as DNA: TGTGCCAGCAGCCAAGGTGTAGGGCACAGGGAAAACATTCAGTACTTC.

This clone showed up just once. The chain links TRBV5-6 to TRBJ2-1; D may be TRBD1 or TRBD2 (5 bases each). The CDR3 is 17 amino acids. Per the germline V gene, CDR1 is SGHDT and CDR2 is YYEEEE. V was pared by 2 bases and J by 4 bases, with 19 bases between. Here the CDR3 DNA reads TGTGCCAGCAGCTTTTATCTGGGTTTGGGGGTGTACAATGAGCAGTTCTTC. Its translation: CASSFYLGLGVYNEQFF.

This clone has just a few counts. V usage is TRBV28 and J usage is TRBJ2-1; D might be TRBD1 or TRBD2, each matching 5 bases. The germline V gene encodes CDR1 MDHEN and CDR2 SYDVKM. Trimming took off 6 bases at V and 8 bases at J, with 14 bases between the two ends. The CDR3 is made up of 13 amino acids. The CDR3 here is CASRAGTADEQFF. The CDR3 bases are TGTGCCAGCAGGGCAGGGACCGCCGATGAGCAGTTCTTC. Based on the CDR3 plus reference TRBV28 and TRBJ2-1, the full variable domain is DVKVTQSSRYLVKRTGEKVFLECVQDMDHENMFWYRQDPGLGLRLIYFSYDVKMKEKGDIPEGYSVSREKKERFSLILESASTNQTSMYLCASRAGTADEQFFGPGTRLTVL.

J is TRBJ2-3 and V is TRBV7-9, with no clear D. V lost 0 bases and J lost 4, with 11 bases in between. Germline V gives CDR1 SEHNR, CDR2 FQNEAQ (reference sequence). The CDR3 consists of 15 residues. Written as DNA, the CDR3 is TGTGCCAGCAGCTTAGCGGGAAGGCCCCCAGATACGCAGTATTTT. Its protein is CASSLAGRPPDTQYF.

The J gene is TRBJ1-3, the V gene TRBV9; D ambiguous. The CDR3 runs 15 residues. V lost 3 bases, J lost 2 bases, and 12 bases lay in between. Germline V gene sequence: CDR1 SGDLS, CDR2 YYNGEE. The CDR3 DNA follows: TGTGCCAGCAGCGATTCCGACGTGGCTGGAAACACCATATATTTT. It translates to CASSDSDVAGNTIYF.

The rearrangement uses TRBV6-5 and TRBJ1-4, with TRBD1 matching 7 bases. The ends lost 6 bases at V and 5 bases at J; junction bases unmatched: 6. CDR1 and CDR2 from the germline V gene are MNHEY and SVGAGI. CDR3 length: 14 amino acids. CDR3 DNA: TGTGCCAGCAGCCTCCAACAGGGGAATGAAAAACTGTTTTTT. It codes for CASSLQQGNEKLFF.

V and J are TRBV15 and TRBJ1-2; D is uncertain. The CDR3 sequence is 15 residues long. V lost 0 bases and J lost 3, with 11 bases in between. Germline CDR1 is LNHNV and CDR2 is YYDKDF (reference sequence). In nucleotides, the CDR3 is TGTGCCACCAGCAGAGATTTGGAACTGTACTATGGCTACACCTTC. Translated, it gives CATSRDLELYYGYTF.

V is TRBV5-1 and J is TRBJ1-1; D gene unclear. V lost 2 bases and J lost 6, with 11 bases in between. This CDR3 region has 13 residues. The germline CDR1 and CDR2 sequences are SGHRS and YFSETQ. CDR3: CASSFRGVPEAFF. CDR3 DNA: TGCGCCAGCAGCTTTCGGGGAGTTCCTGAAGCTTTCTTT.

The V and J genes are TRBV28 and TRBJ2-7; 7 nucleotides align to TRBD1. Germline lookup yields CDR1 MDHEN and CDR2 SYDVKM. This CDR3 is built from 13 residues. J was trimmed by 9 bases and V by 4 bases; bases with no gene match: 9. CDR3 bases: TGTGCCAGCAGTTACCGACAGGGCCTCGGGCAGTACTTC. This codes for CASSYRQGLGQYF. The entire variable domain, with the rest obtained from reference TRBV28 and TRBJ2-7, is as follows: DVKVTQSSRYLVKRTGEKVFLECVQDMDHENMFWYRQDPGLGLRLIYFSYDVKMKEKGDIPEGYSVSREKKERFSLILESASTNQTSMYLCASSYRQGLGQYFGPGTRLTVT.

This clone was found once. CDR3 in DNA: TGTGCCAGCAGCGCCGGGCCAGAGGGCTATGGCTACACCTTC. This codes for CASSAGPEGYGYTF. The rearrangement joins TRBV6-4 to TRBJ1-2; D ambiguous. The CDR3 totals 14 residues. CDR1 MRHNA and CDR2 SNTAGT come from the germline V gene. The V and J ends lost 6 bases and 4 bases respectively, with 15 bases between them.

This chain joins TRBV19 and TRBJ2-7; a weak D match, TRBD2 (6 bases). The V end lost 5 bases, the J end lost 0 bases, and 11 bases lay between the germline ends. The CDR3 covers 14 residues. The V gene's germline CDR1 is LNHDA and CDR2 SQIVND (reference sequence). CDR3 residues: CASSRLGPSYEQYF. The DNA for the CDR3 is TGTGCCAGTAGTCGACTAGGCCCCTCCTACGAGCAGTACTTC.

The genes are TRBV4-1 and TRBJ2-1; 12 bases line up with TRBD2. Germline V gene sequence: CDR1 MGHRA, CDR2 YSYEKL. V shed 0 bases and J 15 bases; nucleotides not matched to a gene: 9. There are 15 residues in the CDR3. CDR3 DNA: TGCGCCAGCAGCCAAGAGTGGCTAGCGGGAGGGACCGGGTTCTTC. It specifies CASSQEWLAGGTGFF.

This clone has a single count. The chain recombines TRBV2 with TRBJ1-6, with D possibly TRBD1 on 5 matching bases. Trimming removed 7 bases at V and 10 bases at J, with 20 bases between. CDR3 length: 15 amino acids. Per germline, CDR1 SNHLY and CDR2 FYNNEI. DNA of the CDR3: TGTGCCAGCAAAGGAGGAGGGACGGTTCGGTCACCCCTCCACTTT. Protein: CASKGGGTVRSPLHF.

This clone came up once. This rearrangement joins TRBV5-1 to TRBJ2-5; 8 bases are a match to TRBD2. The length of the CDR3 is 13 residues. CDR1 is SGHRS, CDR2 YFSETQ, per germline. V lost 5 bases, J lost 5 bases, and 5 bases stayed unmatched. The CDR3 DNA follows: TGCGCCAGCAGAAGCGGGAGCGGGGAGACCCAGTACTTC. This sequence encodes CASRSGSGETQYF.

The DNA of the CDR3 is TGTGCCAGCATTTCCCGGGTTTTCTCCTACGAGCAGTACTTC. Its protein product is CASISRVFSYEQYF. The chain links TRBV6-4 to TRBJ2-7; D is unresolved. Between the trimmed V and J ends, which lost 7 bases and 0 bases, there was a span of 13 bases. This CDR3 spans 14 amino acids. Germline V lookup: CDR1 MRHNA, CDR2 SNTAGT.

The chain recombines TRBV18 with TRBJ1-2; D remains unclear. Looked up from germline, CDR1 is KGHSH and CDR2 is LQKENI. This CDR3 contains 13 residues. V lost 0 bases, J lost 6 bases, and 8 bases lay in between. CDR3 nucleotides: TGTGCCAGCTCACCACCCAATGGGGATGGCTACACCTTC. Translating it yields CASSPPNGDGYTF.

J is TRBJ2-2 and V is TRBV11-2; no clear D gene. Trimming shortened V by 2 bases and J by 7 bases, and 8 bases separated the two germline ends. This CDR3 comprises 13 residues. Germline values: CDR1 SGHAT, CDR2 FQNNGV. The CDR3 region is CASSLIGFGELFF. The CDR3 DNA follows: TGTGCCAGCAGCTTAATAGGGTTCGGGGAGCTGTTTTTT.